This TCR beta chain originates from a study of regulatory T cells in long-lasting Graves disease. The CDR3 covers 16 residues. Germline CDR1 reads DFQATT; CDR2 reads SNEGSKA (reference sequence). V was pared by 0 bases and J by 6 bases, with 18 bases between. This clonotype came up many times. Documented time point: newly diagnosed GD, antithyroid drugs for less than 3 months. Isolated PBMC RNA provided the starting material for the TCR library. With iRepertoire HTBI primers and Arm-PCR of CDR3 regions, TCR beta libraries were built. Each CDR3 protein is one row after TCRdb ran MiXCR on the multiplex PCR reads. The sample lists some 410,000 distinct CDR3 sequences; around 15% were seen once. This sample also belongs to another study, concerning T cells in Graves' hyperthyroidism and ophthalmopathy.

The sample was peripheral blood mononuclear cells (PBMCs), taken at new diagnosis, from a patient treated with antithyroid drugs. V is TRBV20-1 and J is TRBJ2-1; tentatively, D is TRBD1 (7 bases). This TCR was recovered from a woman under 40 with Graves disease. The CDR3 region has the DNA TGCAGTGCTAGAGATCCCCGCAGGGGGACTTCCAATGAGCAGTTCTTC. Protein product: CSARDPRRGTSNEQFF.